Following are 25 T cell receptor beta chains from one sample sequenced in a study of blood T cell repertoires in COVID-19. Sequenced by immunoSEQ multiplex PCR; TCRdb stores in-frame clones only, minus some. The data hold 110,000 or so clones, with approximately 88% observed a single time. The sequencing sample was made of peripheral blood. These receptor sequences come from a human donor in a cohort sampled during active COVID-19.

The chain has TRBV7-6 and TRBJ1-3, with 7 bases that match TRBD1. CDR1 and CDR2 (germline): SGHVS, FNYEAQ. The CDR3 length is 16 residues. The V and J ends lost 4 bases and 0 bases, in that order; junction bases with no gene match: 6. The CDR3, as DNA: TGTGCCAGCAGCTCGGGACAGCTTCTCTCTGGAAACACCATATATTTT. It is translated as CASSSGQLLSGNTIYF.

At least ten counts were recorded for this clone. The J gene is TRBJ2-2, the V gene TRBV5-1, with D perhaps matching TRBD2 (6 bases). Germline CDR1 is SGHRS and CDR2 is YFSETQ. V was cut by 3 bases and J by 2 bases, with 8 bases left in between. CDR3 size: 14 residues. The CDR3 region is CASSYSGNTGELFF. The CDR3 DNA reads TGCGCCAGCAGCTATAGCGGTAACACCGGGGAGCTGTTTTTT. The full variable domain, completed using reference TRBV5-1 and TRBJ2-2, is KAGVTQTPRYLIKTRGQQVTLSCSPISGHRSVSWYQQTPGQGLQFLFEYFSETQRNKGNFPGRFSGRQFSNSRSEMNVSTLELGDSALYLCASSYSGNTGELFFGEGSRLTVL.

This rearrangement joins TRBV19 to TRBJ1-1; TRBD1 agrees at 7 bases. Trimming cost V 5 bases and J 6 bases; bases outside gene matches: 6. Germline-derived CDR1 and CDR2 are LNHDA and SQIVND (reference sequence). The CDR3 spans 13 residues. CDR3: CASSGRQGAEAFF. The CDR3 coding sequence is TGTGCCAGTAGTGGCAGACAGGGAGCTGAAGCTTTCTTT.

This clone was counted a single time. The V gene is TRBV5-5, the J gene TRBJ2-3; D gene uncertain. V was cut by 4 bases and J by 6 bases, with 15 bases left in between. The CDR3 is made up of 14 amino acids. Germline V gene sequence: CDR1 SGHKS, CDR2 YYEKEE (reference sequence). In DNA form, the CDR3 reads TGTGCCAGCAGCCCTACGGGTGGAGTGGATACGCAGTATTTT. It encodes CASSPTGGVDTQYF. Variable domain in full (rest from reference TRBV5-5 and TRBJ2-3): DAGVTQSPTHLIKTRGQQVTLRCSPISGHKSVSWYQQVLGQGPQFIFQYYEKEERGRGNFPDRFSARQFPNYSSELNVNALLLGDSALYLCASSPTGGVDTQYFGPGTRLTVL.

The chain has TRBV7-4 and TRBJ2-1; D might be TRBD2 (5 bases). V lost 0 bases, J lost 6 bases, and 9 bases lay in between. The CDR3 contains 14 residues. CDR1 and CDR2 (germline): SGHVT, SQSDAQ. The CDR3 coding sequence is TGTGCCAGCAGCTTAGCGGGGAGCGGCAATGAGCAGTTCTTC. Translated: CASSLAGSGNEQFF.

Many counts were recorded for this clone. The chain couples TRBV14 to TRBJ2-3; 11 bases agree with TRBD2. Trimming took 5 bases from V and 4 from J; bases not matched to a gene: 8. The CDR3 totals 16 residues. Germline V gene data show CDR1 as SGHDN and CDR2 as FVKESK. CDR3 coding DNA: TGTGCCAGCAGCGAAGCAACTAGCGGGAGTGCAGATACGCAGTATTTT. It yields the protein CASSEATSGSADTQYF.

The genes are TRBV2 and TRBJ2-7; D not certain. Looked up from germline, CDR1 is SNHLY and CDR2 is FYNNEI. The CDR3 contains 16 residues. The V end was cut by 6 bases, the J end by 4 bases, with 22 bases between. The CDR3: CASSTLHYSYQYEQYF. DNA of the CDR3: TGTGCCAGCAGCACCCTACATTACAGCTACCAATACGAGCAGTACTTC.

V is TRBV27 and J is TRBJ2-7; the D is unclear. V lost 6 bases, J lost 6 bases, and 15 bases lay in between. This CDR3 contains 13 residues. Germline V gene sequence: CDR1 MNHEY, CDR2 SMNVEV (reference sequence). Here the CDR3 reads CASSHLGTGEQYF. The CDR3, as DNA: TGTGCCAGCAGCCACCTTGGTACCGGCGAGCAGTACTTC.

The chain combines TRBV29-1 with TRBJ2-1, with D tentatively TRBD1 (6 bases). The CDR3 is 15 residues long. V was cut by 0 bases and J by 1 base, with 10 bases left in between. Germline CDR1 and CDR2: SQVTM and ANQGSEA. The CDR3 region is CSVEDPRGSYNEQFF. CDR3 nucleotides: TGCAGCGTTGAAGATCCCAGGGGATCCTACAATGAGCAGTTCTTC.

The rearrangement links TRBV5-4 to TRBJ1-3, with D tentatively TRBD1 (6 bases). Germline CDR1 SGHNT, CDR2 YYREEE (reference sequence). V was shortened by 3 bases and J by 0 bases, with 10 bases between the two germline ends. This CDR3 region has 15 residues. The CDR3 region has the DNA TGTGCCAGCAGCTGGGGGGGGGCCTCTGGAAACACCATATATTTT. Protein sequence: CASSWGGASGNTIYF.

The V and J genes are TRBV18 and TRBJ1-1; 10 nucleotides agree with TRBD1. V was clipped by 6 bases and J by 5 bases; unmatched bases: 12. Germline CDR1 is KGHSH and CDR2 is LQKENI. This CDR3 spans 16 amino acids. The CDR3 is CASSPTGTGVVTEAFF. In DNA, the CDR3 is TGTGCCAGCTCGCCGACCGGGACAGGGGTTGTAACTGAAGCTTTCTTT. The entire variable domain, with the rest obtained from reference TRBV18 and TRBJ1-1, is as follows: NAGVMQNPRHLVRRRGQEARLRCSPMKGHSHVYWYRQLPEEGLKFMVYLQKENIIDESGMPKERFSAEFPKEGPSILRIQQVVRGDSAAYFCASSPTGTGVVTEAFFGQGTRLTVV.

V and J are TRBV5-1 and TRBJ2-7, with D possibly being TRBD1 (5 bases). CDR3 length: 13 amino acids. The germline V gene has CDR1 SGHRS and CDR2 YFSETQ. The V gene lost 1 base and the J gene lost 3 bases, with 8 bases spanning the gap. CDR3 bases: TGCGCCAGCAGCTTGAGGGGCCTCTACGAGCAGTACTTC. It specifies CASSLRGLYEQYF. Full variable domain (remainder filled in from reference TRBV5-1 and TRBJ2-7): KAGVTQTPRYLIKTRGQQVTLSCSPISGHRSVSWYQQTPGQGLQFLFEYFSETQRNKGNFPGRFSGRQFSNSRSEMNVSTLELGDSALYLCASSLRGLYEQYFGPGTRLTVT.

The genes are TRBV5-4 and TRBJ1-2, with TRBD1 as a possible D gene (6 bases). This CDR3 comprises 17 residues. Germline V gene lookup returns CDR1 SGHNT and CDR2 YYREEE (reference sequence). The germline V and J ends were trimmed by 0 bases and 3 bases, with 18 bases remaining between them. CDR3 sequence reads: CASSLASDQGTHYGYTF. The CDR3 DNA reads as TGTGCCAGCAGCTTGGCGTCGGACCAGGGGACCCACTATGGCTACACCTTC.

The chain uses TRBV27 and TRBJ2-5; TRBD1 aligns across 7 bases. CDR1 and CDR2 from the germline V gene are MNHEY and SMNVEV (reference sequence). V trimming: 6 bases; J trimming: 5 bases; junction bases outside the gene matches: 9. The CDR3 has 14 residues. CDR3 sequence reads: CASRRDREIETQYF. The CDR3 region has the DNA TGTGCCAGCAGGCGAGACAGGGAAATTGAGACCCAGTACTTC.

The V and J genes are TRBV9 and TRBJ2-1; 13 nucleotides match TRBD2. From germline, CDR1 is SGDLS and CDR2 YYNGEE. Trimming took 3 bases from V and 7 from J; bases not matched to a gene: 4. The CDR3 loop spans 15 amino acids. The CDR3 nucleotides are TGTGCCAGCAGCGCACGGACTAGCGGGAGAAATGAGCAGTTCTTC. Translated: CASSARTSGRNEQFF.

The J gene is TRBJ1-5, the V gene TRBV6-5, with TRBD1 as a possible D gene (5 bases). Germline lookup yields CDR1 MNHEY and CDR2 SVGAGI. The CDR3 is made up of 15 amino acids. The ends were cut back, 2 bases at V and 1 base at J, with 9 bases in the middle. This CDR3 reads CASSYRAGSNQPQHF. As DNA, the CDR3 is TGTGCCAGCAGTTACAGGGCAGGGAGCAATCAGCCCCAGCATTTT.

The chain links TRBV28 to TRBJ1-2, with a weak D call TRBD1 (6 bases). This CDR3 is 14 amino acids long. The germline CDR1 and CDR2 sequences are MDHEN and SYDVKM. V was cut by 6 bases and J by 5 bases, with 16 bases left in between. Written as DNA, the CDR3 is TGTGCCAGCAGGACGCAACAGGGTAATTATGGCTACACCTTC. Translating it yields CASRTQQGNYGYTF.

This rearrangement joins TRBV11-2 to TRBJ2-7; 11 nucleotides agree with TRBD1. CDR1 SGHAT and CDR2 FQNNGV come from the germline V gene. Trimming removed 0 bases from V and 2 bases from J; junction bases left unmatched: 0. The CDR3 loop spans 15 amino acids. This chain's CDR3 is CASSLEGQGAYEQYF. For the CDR3, the DNA is TGTGCCAGCAGCTTAGAGGGACAGGGGGCCTACGAGCAGTACTTC.

V gene TRBV7-8 combines with J gene TRBJ2-5, with D hard to call. Looked up from germline, CDR1 is SGHVS and CDR2 is FQNEAQ. The V end lost 7 bases, the J end lost 7 bases, and 19 bases lay between the germline ends. The CDR3 spans 14 residues. The CDR3: CASTQTGGRRTQYF. The CDR3 DNA follows: TGTGCCAGCACCCAGACTGGCGGAAGGCGGACCCAGTACTTC.

CDR3: CASSQGLSQPQHF. CDR3 nucleotides: TGCGCCAGCAGCCAAGGACTTTCTCAGCCCCAGCATTTT. The genes are TRBV4-1 and TRBJ1-5; the D is unclear. The CDR3 extends over 13 amino acids. Germline V gives CDR1 MGHRA, CDR2 YSYEKL. The germline V and J ends were trimmed by 1 base and 6 bases, with 7 bases remaining between them.

The chain is built from TRBV7-9 and TRBJ2-1; 8 nucleotides line up with TRBD1. Germline CDR1 and CDR2: SEHNR and FQNEAQ (reference sequence). This CDR3 has 15 residues. The V and J ends lost 3 bases and 1 base, in that order; junction bases with no gene match: 2. In DNA form, the CDR3 reads TGTGCCAGCAGCTTGAGGGACAGGTCCTACAATGAGCAGTTCTTC. It yields the protein CASSLRDRSYNEQFF.

The chain uses TRBV18 and TRBJ2-7, with 10 bases aligning to TRBD1. Germline assignment: CDR1 KGHSH and CDR2 LQKENI. This CDR3 comprises 14 residues. Losses at the gene ends were 2 bases for V and 6 bases for J; bases not matched to a gene: 4. CDR3 residues: CASSPSDRGLEQYF. CDR3 sequence (DNA): TGTGCCAGCTCACCAAGCGACAGGGGGCTCGAGCAGTACTTC.

This chain uses TRBV6-5 with TRBJ2-5; possibly TRBD2 for D (6 bases). CDR1 and CDR2 (germline): MNHEY, SVGAGI. CDR3 size: 13 residues. The germline V and J ends were trimmed by 0 bases and 4 bases, with 6 bases remaining between them. CDR3 in amino acids: CASSYSAGETQYF. The CDR3 bases are TGTGCCAGCAGTTACTCAGCGGGAGAGACCCAGTACTTC.

V gene TRBV6-5 combines with J gene TRBJ1-2; D is perhaps TRBD1 (6 bases). The germline V and J ends were trimmed by 2 bases and 2 bases, with 9 bases remaining between them. This CDR3 has 14 amino acids. The V gene's germline CDR1 is MNHEY and CDR2 SVGAGI. CDR3 coding DNA: TGTGCCAGCAGTTACGGACAGACCAACTATGGCTACACCTTC. Protein: CASSYGQTNYGYTF.

The V call is TRBV18, the J call TRBJ1-1; possibly TRBD1 for D (5 bases). Trimming shortened V by 3 bases and J by 0 bases, and 11 bases separated the two germline ends. Germline CDR1 KGHSH, CDR2 LQKENI. The CDR3 contains 15 residues. CDR3: CASSPARGMNTEAFF. In nucleotides, the CDR3 is TGTGCCAGCTCACCGGCGCGGGGCATGAACACTGAAGCTTTCTTT.